This T cell receptor beta chain was found in a study of CD8 T cells in ankylosing spondylitis. CDR3 length equals 16 residues. The germline gives CDR1 MGHRA, CDR2 YSYEKL. After removal of 8 bases from V and 2 bases from J, the junction contained 8 bases not matched to a gene. Findings and caveats of the study: Disease-linked clones were reportedly significantly enriched in matched ankylosing spondylitis synovial fluid. There was a TCR beta motif, made of several highly homologous variants, that appeared characteristic of ankylosing spondylitis blood. Disease-linked clones bore a CD8+ phenotype, appearing relatively rarely in peripheral blood. Earlier literature documents some of the motif variants in reactive arthritis synovial fluid and blood.

This clonotype was observed a handful of times. The antigen remains unidentified. It was by quantitative 5'-RACE with molecular barcodes that TCR beta libraries were made. TCRdb re-called the 5' RACE reads with MiXCR, one entry per CDR3 protein. The sample has roughly 700,000 distinct CDR3 sequences; roughly 19% are singletons. The rearrangement joins TRBV4-1 to TRBJ1-5; TRBD1 matches at 11 bases. What was sequenced was blood, either unsorted or a sorted T cell fraction (not recorded which). The sequence was collected from a male donor with ankylosing spondylitis. The CDR3 spells CASSRDRGFGNQPQHF. For the CDR3, the DNA is TGCGCCAGCTCCCGGGACAGGGGGTTTGGCAATCAGCCCCAGCATTTT.